The rows below give T cell receptor beta chains drawn from one sample of a study of T-cell reconstitution after alpha-beta-depleted transplantation in children. TCRdb re-analysed the PCR reads in MiXCR, keeping a single row per CDR3 protein. The table records a few hundred thousand distinct CDR3 sequences, roughly a quarter of them present only once. The source was PBMCs, collected before TCRalphabeta/CD19-depleted stem cell transplant. The receptors originated from a boy younger than two with Wiskott-Aldrich syndrome, due to receive a stem cell transplant. CDR3s include the opening cysteine and the closing phenylalanine or tryptophan. A D gene is named only where the DNA matches it firmly. Some rows have no size entry. The others give once, few or many, or a class for an expanded clone.

DNA | CDR3 | size | V | D | J
TGTGCCAGCAGCTTGGGGCGGACAAGCACAGATACGCAGTATTTT | CASSLGRTSTDTQYF | . | TRBV5-4 | . | TRBJ2-3
TGCGCCAGCAGCGTCGGACAGGGGGCTGGGGCCAACGTCCTGACTTTC | CASSVGQGAGANVLTF | few | TRBV5-1 | TRBD1 | TRBJ2-6
TGCGCCAGCAGCTGGACACTAGCGGGACGGGCAGATACGCAGTATTTT | CASSWTLAGRADTQYF | few | TRBV5-1 | TRBD2 | TRBJ2-3
TGTGCCAGCAGCCGCGGAGTAGCGGGAGTCACCGGGGAGCTGTTTTTT | CASSRGVAGVTGELFF | many | TRBV3-1 | TRBD2 | TRBJ2-2
TGTGCGTCGAGAAGAGAAGCGCCTAGGAATGAGCAGTTCTTC | CASRREAPRNEQFF | few | TRBV28 | . | TRBJ2-1
TGCAGTGCTAGAGATCTAGGGACTAGCGGTTCCTACGAGCAGTACTTC | CSARDLGTSGSYEQYF | few | TRBV20-1 | TRBD2 | TRBJ2-7
TGCAGTGCTAGGGCGACTAGCGGGAGTGGGAACCAAGAGACCCAGTACTTC | CSARATSGSGNQETQYF | . | TRBV20-1 | TRBD2 | TRBJ2-5
. | CASNPSPGSCFF | . | TRBV5-5 | . | TRBJ2-2
TGTGCCACCAGCAGGCAACTAGTCCCAAACAACTTGAATGAGCAGTTCTTC | CATSRQLVPNNLNEQFF | . | TRBV15 | . | TRBJ2-1
TGCGCCAGCAGCTTAAGGACCAGCACAGATACGCAGTATTTT | CASSLRTSTDTQYF | few | TRBV5-1 | . | TRBJ2-3
TGTGCCAGCAGCAAGAAGGTAGCGGCACCAGATACGCAGTATTTT | CASSKKVAAPDTQYF | few | TRBV5-4 | . | TRBJ2-3
TGTGCCAGCAGCGTAGAGGGGGCCTTTGGCTACACCTTC | CASSVEGAFGYTF | few | TRBV9 | TRBD1 | TRBJ1-2
TGTGCCAGCAGCTTGGACAGGGCCGAGCAGTACTTC | CASSLDRAEQYF | few | TRBV5-5 | . | TRBJ2-7
TGTGCCAGCAGCTCGGAGACTAGCGGGAGTATCTACGAGCAGTACTTC | CASSSETSGSIYEQYF | . | TRBV7-9 | TRBD2 | TRBJ2-7
TGCAGCGTTGCAGGCTTTCCTGGAAACACCATATATTTT | CSVAGFPGNTIYF | . | TRBV29-1 | . | TRBJ1-3
TGTGCCAGCAGTTTCGGGACAGGGGGCTTTGGGACCAAAAACATTCAGTACTTC | CASSFGTGGFGTKNIQYF | . | TRBV12-3/TRBV12-4 | TRBD1 | TRBJ2-4
TGTGCCAGCAAATCCGGGACGACAGATAGCAATCAGCCCCAGCATTTT | CASKSGTTDSNQPQHF | few | TRBV12-3/TRBV12-4 | . | TRBJ1-5
TGTGCCAGCAGCTTAGCGGGAGGCCGCACCACAGATACGCAGTATTTT | CASSLAGGRTTDTQYF | . | TRBV7-8 | . | TRBJ2-3
TGTGCCAGCAGCTTGGGGGACAGGATCACAGATACGCAGTATTTT | CASSLGDRITDTQYF | few | TRBV5-4 | TRBD1 | TRBJ2-3
TGTGCCATCGGGTCACCACAGGGGAGCTCCTACAATGAGCAGTTCTTC | CAIGSPQGSSYNEQFF | few | TRBV10-3 | TRBD1 | TRBJ2-1
TGTGCCAGCTCACGGACAGGACCTAACTATGGCTACACCTTC | CASSRTGPNYGYTF | few | TRBV18 | TRBD1 | TRBJ1-2
TGTGCCATCAGTGTGGGAGGGCAGGGGCTATCGGAAGCTTTCTTT | CAISVGGQGLSEAFF | few | TRBV10-3 | . | TRBJ1-1
TGCGCCAGCAGCCTAATTAGGGGCAGCCCGAAAACTGAAGCTTTCTTT | CASSLIRGSPKTEAFF | . | TRBV4-1 | . | TRBJ1-1
TGCGCCAGCAGCCAAGATAGAGGCGGGGGCCATAACTATGGCTACACCTTC | CASSQDRGGGHNYGYTF | . | TRBV4-1 | . | TRBJ1-2
TGTGCCAGCTCTTTTAAAGAAGGCACTGAAGCTTTCTTT | CASSFKEGTEAFF | few | TRBV12-3/TRBV12-4 | . | TRBJ1-1
TGTGCCAGCGAAGGAGGGAACAGGGGGTATGGAGGCTACACCTTC | CASEGGNRGYGGYTF | . | TRBV5-6 | TRBD1 | TRBJ1-2
TGCGTCAGCAGCTTGGGGAGCAACGAGCAGTACTTC | CVSSLGSNEQYF | . | TRBV5-1 | . | TRBJ2-7
TGTGCCAGCAGTCAAAAACCCGGGACAGCAGAGGGGTACGAGCAGTACTTC | CASSQKPGTAEGYEQYF | . | TRBV27 | TRBD1 | TRBJ2-7
TGCGCCAGCAGCTTGGCAGTGGGAATCGACAATGAGCAGTTCTTC | CASSLAVGIDNEQFF | . | TRBV5-1 | . | TRBJ2-1
TGCAGCGTTAGGACAGGGGCTAATGAAAAACTGTTTTTT | CSVRTGANEKLFF | . | TRBV29-1 | TRBD1 | TRBJ1-4
TGCGCCAGCAGCTTGCTTGTCGGGAGGACAGATACGCAGTATTTT | CASSLLVGRTDTQYF | . | TRBV5-1 | TRBD2 | TRBJ2-3
TGTGCCAGCAGTTTATTTTCGGTAGACGAGCAGTACTTC | CASSLFSVDEQYF | . | TRBV28 | . | TRBJ2-7
TGCGCCAGCAGCGAACCGGGACTAGTGGAGTTCTTC | CASSEPGLVEFF | . | TRBV5-1 | TRBD2 | TRBJ2-1
TGCAGTGCTGCGCTCCCTGGCGGGAGTGACACAGATACGCAGTATTTT | CSAALPGGSDTDTQYF | . | TRBV20-1 | TRBD2 | TRBJ2-3
TGTGCCAGCAGCCAAGGTGTACAGGTAAACAATGAGCAGTACTTC | CASSQGVQVNNEQYF | . | TRBV3-1 | . | TRBJ2-7
TGCGCCAGCAGCTTGGGGCGCCTACAGGGACTGAACACTGAAGCTTTCTTT | CASSLGRLQGLNTEAFF | . | TRBV5-1 | . | TRBJ1-1
TGCGCCAGCAGCCCCAGGGGACTAGGGTACAATGAGCAGTTCTTC | CASSPRGLGYNEQFF | . | TRBV5-1 | TRBD2 | TRBJ2-1
TGTGCCAGCAGTTTAGGGGGGTCCAGTCAAGGCTACACCTTC | CASSLGGSSQGYTF | . | TRBV12-3/TRBV12-4 | . | TRBJ1-2
TGCGCCAGCAGCTTGGCCGGACTAGAGCTGGGCGCGACGCAGTATTTT | CASSLAGLELGATQYF | . | TRBV5-1 | TRBD2 | TRBJ2-3
TGTGCCAGCAGTTTTTCGGGAGGTGGGTCCTACGAGCAGTACTTC | CASSFSGGGSYEQYF | . | TRBV28 | TRBD2 | TRBJ2-7
TGTGCCAGCAGCTTAAACAGGGGAAACTATGGCTACACCTTC | CASSLNRGNYGYTF | . | TRBV7-2 | TRBD1 | TRBJ1-2
TGCAGTGCCGCTGGACTAGCGGCCTACAATGAGCAGTTCTTC | CSAAGLAAYNEQFF | . | TRBV20-1 | TRBD2 | TRBJ2-1
TGTGCCAGCAGCATGACGACAGGGGGGATAGGCGAGCAGTACTTC | CASSMTTGGIGEQYF | . | TRBV9 | TRBD1 | TRBJ2-7
TGCGCCAGCAGCCAAGAGGACCTTATGGGCTACACCTTC | CASSQEDLMGYTF | . | TRBV4-1 | . | TRBJ1-2
TGCAGCGTTGTTGAGGTAGGACAGGGCGATCAGCCCCAGCATTTT | CSVVEVGQGDQPQHF | . | TRBV29-1 | TRBD1 | TRBJ1-5
TGTGCCAGCAGTCTCCGGGACTCGAGGTCCTACGAGCAGTACTTC | CASSLRDSRSYEQYF | few | TRBV27 | . | TRBJ2-7
TGCGCCAGCAGCGTCCAGGGGGCAGATACGCAGTATTTT | CASSVQGADTQYF | . | TRBV5-1 | TRBD1 | TRBJ2-3
TGTGCCAGCAGTTATCAGGGCAGGGCGGAAAGCTCCTACAATGAGCAGTTCTTC | CASSYQGRAESSYNEQFF | . | TRBV6-5 | . | TRBJ2-1
TGTGCCAGCCGGCTAGCGGGAGGAGTAGATACGCAGTATTTT | CASRLAGGVDTQYF | few | TRBV12-3/TRBV12-4 | TRBD2 | TRBJ2-3
TGTGCCAGCAGCCTTGGAGGGAGAGCTTTCTTT | CASSLGGRAFF | . | TRBV11-2 | . | TRBJ1-1
TGTGCCAGCAGTTCCACCAGGGGGCAGGGAAACACCATATATTTT | CASSSTRGQGNTIYF | once | TRBV12-3/TRBV12-4 | TRBD1 | TRBJ1-3
TGCGCCAGCAGCTTGGGGACGGGGAAGCCCCAGCATTTT | CASSLGTGKPQHF | once | TRBV5-1 | . | TRBJ1-5
TGCGCCAGCAGCCAATTACCTAGCGGGAATAGGAATGAGCAGTTCTTC | CASSQLPSGNRNEQFF | . | TRBV5-1 | TRBD2 | TRBJ2-1
TGTGCCACCAGCACTAGCGGGAGCTTGGATACGCAGTATTTT | CATSTSGSLDTQYF | . | TRBV24-1 | TRBD2 | TRBJ2-3
TGCGCCAGCAGCGGCGGACAGGGGGAATTCTTC | CASSGGQGEFF | few | TRBV5-1 | TRBD1 | TRBJ2-1
TGTGCCAGCAACCAGGACAGGGGGACCGGGGAGCTGTTTTTT | CASNQDRGTGELFF | few | TRBV7-9 | TRBD1 | TRBJ2-2
TGTGCCAGCAGTCCCGGCCAGGGGGGAGGCAATGAGCAGTTCTTC | CASSPGQGGGNEQFF | few | TRBV12-3/TRBV12-4 | . | TRBJ2-1
TGTGCCAGCGGCAGGACAGGGGTCGACGGGGAGCTGTTTTTT | CASGRTGVDGELFF | . | TRBV12-3/TRBV12-4 | TRBD1 | TRBJ2-2